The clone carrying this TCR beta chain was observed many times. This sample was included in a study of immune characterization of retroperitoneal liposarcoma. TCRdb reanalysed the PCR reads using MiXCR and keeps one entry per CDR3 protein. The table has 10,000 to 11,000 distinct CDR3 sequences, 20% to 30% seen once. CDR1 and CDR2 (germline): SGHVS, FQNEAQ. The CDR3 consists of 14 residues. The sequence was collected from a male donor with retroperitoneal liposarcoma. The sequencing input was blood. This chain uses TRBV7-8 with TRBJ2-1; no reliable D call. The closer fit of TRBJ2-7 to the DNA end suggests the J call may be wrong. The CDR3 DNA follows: TGTGCCAGCAGCTTAGCGTACGGCCCCTACGAGCAGTACGTC. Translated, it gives CASSLAYGPYEQYV.